A single T cell receptor (beta chain) is shown here with its context. Which antigen it targets is not known. No base quality information exists; no much larger clone differs at one position. Donors were healthy HIV-negative adults with no recently reported acute infections or vaccinations. Only Caucasian adults living in Nashville, Tennessee, USA were represented among the donors. CD4+ T cells were enriched through magnetic negative selection, after which naive cells were positively selected on CD45RA and the remaining negative fraction served as the memory subset. Blood was collected by leukapheresis, and PBMCs were isolated by Ficoll-Histopaque density gradient centrifugation and then cryopreserved in liquid nitrogen vapor phase. Purity and quantity of every magnetically sorted T cell population were checked by analytical flow cytometry. Genomic DNA was isolated from every sorted fraction and measured by UV absorbance on a Nanodrop 2000c.

This record belongs to a study of shared clonotypes between healthy human individuals (dated by TCRdb to 2020 to 2022). For the study in its entirety: The cohort included three men and a couple of women between 18 and 49 years of age. Each donor's leukapheresis produced roughly between about 0.9 and 9.5 billion PBMCs. For each donor, CD4 naive and CD4 memory were each run on three plates, CD8 naive on two plates, and CD8 memory on one plate. Blood TCR repertoires of a handful of healthy adults were deeply sequenced to estimate repertoire size and the extent of clonotype sharing between individuals. Libraries were prepared and TCR repertoires were sequenced by different laboratories using diverse techniques, in order to increase sequencing depth and limit assay-specific biases. On the study overall, not on this receptor specifically: Sharing across several donors was observed for around 5% of naive CD4, 3% to 3.5% of naive CD8, 2% to 2.5% of memory CD4, and around 0.44% of memory CD8 clonotypes. Sampling was limited to blood, and TCR repertoires in tissue likely differ from TCR repertoires in blood. Based on pairwise subsampling, the degree of clonotype sharing among donors was expected to be affected by sequencing depth. Compared with non-shared clonotypes, the clonotypes found in all four sorted-subset donors had higher generation probabilities. Incomplete sequencing was indicated by rarefaction of sorted-subset datasets, despite the large sequencing depth. The small number of donors limited the genetic and exposure-history diversity represented. Estimated clonotype richness was generally larger for naive than for memory subsets.

Using the deep immunoSEQ assay, TCR CDR3 regions were amplified from genomic DNA by multiplex PCR. Extracted genomic DNA from each cell subset was spread evenly across all wells of several immunoSEQ 96-well plates, with each plate serving as a replicate. Each replicate PCR for sorted subsets received around 200 ng genomic DNA, equal to roughly 30,000 T cell genomes. Purified libraries were measured with a Qubit 3.0 fluorometer, size-checked on a Bioanalyzer 2100, and measured again with the KAPA Library Quantification kit. Each immunoSEQ 96-well plate was sequenced on its own single-read 150-cycle Illumina NextSeq 550 flow cell. The authors' pipeline ran thus. Because only junctional sequences without quality scores were contained in the immunoSEQ output, filtering matching that applied to full-length reads could not be performed. To assign V/J genes and CDR3, sequences were annotated using PyIR, a Python wrapper for IgBLAST v1.9, with IMGT germline references. Reads with weak V/J assignments (E-value above 1e-6), missing CDR3, stop codons, out-of-frame junctions, or ambiguous translated residues were removed. A V3J clonotype was defined by an identical inferred V gene, J gene, and CDR3 amino acid sequence. Percentage overlap between repertoires was computed as shared unique clonotypes divided by the size of the smaller repertoire. Repertoire richness was assessed with RTK rarefaction, the Chao1 estimator, and Recon v2.1 estimates of unobserved clonotypes. OLGA was used to compute generation probabilities for all TCRbeta clonotypes that the gDNA method yielded from a few donors. TCRdb carries this immuneACCESS record with in-frame sequences only. Its versions omit some clonotypes, under half of them owing to an unresolved V gene in the studies checked, with the rest unexplained. That table is the source of V, J and clone size, and D and trimming were worked out from the DNA. This sample has approximately 2,300,000 clones in its table, and around 90% of those were observed once. The ten largest clones represent about 0.41% of the sample.

Its CDR3 holds 16 amino acids, cysteine through phenylalanine. Of all the DNA, just the CDR3 is kept, 48 bases in frame from base 1. V loses 6 bases, J loses 2 bases, and the germline ends lie 17 bases apart. The germline V gene sets CDR1 to MDHEN and CDR2 to SYDVKM. This chain joins TRBV28 to TRBJ2-1; confidence is insufficient to name the D gene. The TCR originated in a man aged 18 to 30 in good health. Some clones in this sample may be carry-over from other donors' samples. The sample was naive CD4+ T cells from PBMCs. Per the publication, the cell subset or site label means: CD45RA+ positively selected. The bases are TGTGCCAGCAGGACGCTTGCTACGCAGGCCTACAATGAGCAGTTCTTC. It is translated as CASRTLATQAYNEQFF.